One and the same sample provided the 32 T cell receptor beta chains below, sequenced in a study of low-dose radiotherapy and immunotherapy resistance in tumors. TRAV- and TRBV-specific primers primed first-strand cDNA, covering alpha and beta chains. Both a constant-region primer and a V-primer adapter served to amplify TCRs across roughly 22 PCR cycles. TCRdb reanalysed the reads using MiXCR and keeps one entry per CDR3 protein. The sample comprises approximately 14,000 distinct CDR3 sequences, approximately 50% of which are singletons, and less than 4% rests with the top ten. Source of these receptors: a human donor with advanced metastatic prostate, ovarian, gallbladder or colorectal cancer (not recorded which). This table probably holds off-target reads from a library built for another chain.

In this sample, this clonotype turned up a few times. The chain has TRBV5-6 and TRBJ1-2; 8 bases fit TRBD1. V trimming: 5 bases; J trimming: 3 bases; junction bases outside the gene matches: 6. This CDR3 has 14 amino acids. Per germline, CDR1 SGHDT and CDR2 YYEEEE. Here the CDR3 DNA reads TGTGCCAGCAGAACAAAACAGGGGGACTATGGCTACACCTTC. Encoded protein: CASRTKQGDYGYTF.

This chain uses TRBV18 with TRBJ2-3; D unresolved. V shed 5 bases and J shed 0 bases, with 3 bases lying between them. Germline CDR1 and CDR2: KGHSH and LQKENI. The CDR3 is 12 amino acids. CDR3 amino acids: CASSSSTDTQYF. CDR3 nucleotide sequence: TGTGCCAGCTCATCTAGCACAGATACGCAGTATTTT.

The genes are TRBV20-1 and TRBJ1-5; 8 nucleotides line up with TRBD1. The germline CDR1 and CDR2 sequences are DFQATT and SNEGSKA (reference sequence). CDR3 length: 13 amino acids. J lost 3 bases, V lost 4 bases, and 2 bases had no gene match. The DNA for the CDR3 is TGCAGTGCTAAGACAGGGGTCAATCAGCCCCAGCATTTT. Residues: CSAKTGVNQPQHF.

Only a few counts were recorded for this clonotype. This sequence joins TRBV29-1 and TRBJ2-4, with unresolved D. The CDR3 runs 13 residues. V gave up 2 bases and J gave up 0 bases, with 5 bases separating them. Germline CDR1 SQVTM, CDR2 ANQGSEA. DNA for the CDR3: TGCAGCGTTGAAATAACAGCCAAAAACATTCAGTACTTC. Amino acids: CSVEITAKNIQYF.

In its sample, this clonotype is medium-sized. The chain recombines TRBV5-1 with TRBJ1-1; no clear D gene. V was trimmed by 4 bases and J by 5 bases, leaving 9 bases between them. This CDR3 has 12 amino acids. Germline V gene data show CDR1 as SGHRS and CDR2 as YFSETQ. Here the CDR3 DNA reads TGCGCCAGCAGCAACGTAAGAACTGAAGCTTTCTTT. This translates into CASSNVRTEAFF.

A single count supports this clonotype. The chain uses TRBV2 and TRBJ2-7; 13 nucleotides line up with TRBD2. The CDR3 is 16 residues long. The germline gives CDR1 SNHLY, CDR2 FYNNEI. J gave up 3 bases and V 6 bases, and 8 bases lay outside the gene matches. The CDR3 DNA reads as TGTGCCAGCAGCGGGACTAGCGGGAACCAAGGCTACGAGCAGTACTTC. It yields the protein CASSGTSGNQGYEQYF. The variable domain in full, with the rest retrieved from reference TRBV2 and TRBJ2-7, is EPEVTQTPSHQVTQMGQEVILRCVPISNHLYFYWYRQILGQKVEFLVSFYNNEISEKSEIFDDQFSVERPDGSNFTLKIRSTKLEDSAMYFCASSGTSGNQGYEQYFGPGTRLTVT.

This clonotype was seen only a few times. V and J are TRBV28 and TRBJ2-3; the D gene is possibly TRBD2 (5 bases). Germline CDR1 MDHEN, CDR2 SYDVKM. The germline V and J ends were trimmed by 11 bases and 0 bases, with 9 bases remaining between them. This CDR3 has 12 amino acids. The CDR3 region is CAHRGSTDTQYF. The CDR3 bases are TGTGCCCATAGAGGGAGCACAGATACGCAGTATTTT.

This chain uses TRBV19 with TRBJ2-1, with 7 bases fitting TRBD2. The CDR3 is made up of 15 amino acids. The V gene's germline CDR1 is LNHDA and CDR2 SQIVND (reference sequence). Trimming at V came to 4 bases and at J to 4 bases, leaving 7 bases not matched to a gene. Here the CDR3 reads CASSKVAGKYNEQFF. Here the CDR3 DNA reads TGTGCCAGTAGTAAGGTAGCGGGCAAATACAATGAGCAGTTCTTC. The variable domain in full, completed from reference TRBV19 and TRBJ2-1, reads DGGITQSPKYLFRKEGQNVTLSCEQNLNHDAMYWYRQDPGQGLRLIYYSQIVNDFQKGDIAEGYSVSREKKESFPLTVTSAQKNPTAFYLCASSKVAGKYNEQFFGPGTRLTVL.

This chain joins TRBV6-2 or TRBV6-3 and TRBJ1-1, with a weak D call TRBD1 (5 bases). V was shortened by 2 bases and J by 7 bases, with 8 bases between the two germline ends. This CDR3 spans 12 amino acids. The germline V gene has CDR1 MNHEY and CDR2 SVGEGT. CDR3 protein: CASSYRGDEAFF. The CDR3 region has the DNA TGTGCCAGCAGTTACCGGGGGGATGAAGCTTTCTTT.

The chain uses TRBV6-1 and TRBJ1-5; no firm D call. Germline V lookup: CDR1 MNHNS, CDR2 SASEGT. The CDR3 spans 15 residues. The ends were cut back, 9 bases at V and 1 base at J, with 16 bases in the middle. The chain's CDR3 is CASHHMGYSNQPQHF. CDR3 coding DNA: TGTGCCAGTCATCACATGGGGTACAGCAATCAGCCCCAGCATTTT.

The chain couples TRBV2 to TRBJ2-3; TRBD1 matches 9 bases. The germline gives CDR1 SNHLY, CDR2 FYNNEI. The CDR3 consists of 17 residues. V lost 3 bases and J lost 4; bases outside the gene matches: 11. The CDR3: CASSDGGTGWGADTQYF. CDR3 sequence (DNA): TGTGCCAGCAGTGACGGCGGGACAGGGTGGGGCGCAGATACGCAGTATTTT.

The CDR3 sequence is CASSSRLAGGPSNTGELFF. The CDR3 nucleotides read TGTGCCAGCAGCTCCCGACTAGCGGGAGGGCCCTCGAACACCGGGGAGCTGTTTTTT. The V and J genes are TRBV7-2 and TRBJ2-2, with 14 bases identical to TRBD2. CDR1 is SGHTA and CDR2 is FQGNSA in the germline V gene. This CDR3 spans 19 amino acids. The V gene end was trimmed by 4 bases and the J gene end by 0 bases; junction bases not matched to a gene: 7. The whole variable domain, filled in from reference TRBV7-2 and TRBJ2-2, reads GAGVSQSPSNKVTEKGKDVELRCDPISGHTALYWYRQSLGQGLEFLIYFQGNSAPDKSGLPSDRFSAERTGGSVSTLTIQRTQQEDSAVYLCASSSRLAGGPSNTGELFFGEGSRLTVL.

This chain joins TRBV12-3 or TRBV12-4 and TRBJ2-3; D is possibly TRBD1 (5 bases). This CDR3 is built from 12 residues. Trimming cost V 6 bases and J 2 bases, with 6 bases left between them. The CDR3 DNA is TGTGCCAGCAGGGACAACACAGATACGCAGTATTTT. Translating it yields CASRDNTDTQYF.

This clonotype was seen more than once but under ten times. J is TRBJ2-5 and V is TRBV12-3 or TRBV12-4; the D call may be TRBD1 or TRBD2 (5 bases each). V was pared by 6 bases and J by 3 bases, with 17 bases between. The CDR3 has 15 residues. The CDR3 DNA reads TGTGCCAGCAGCAAACGGGGCTCTTGGGAAGAGACCCAGTACTTC. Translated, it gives CASSKRGSWEETQYF.

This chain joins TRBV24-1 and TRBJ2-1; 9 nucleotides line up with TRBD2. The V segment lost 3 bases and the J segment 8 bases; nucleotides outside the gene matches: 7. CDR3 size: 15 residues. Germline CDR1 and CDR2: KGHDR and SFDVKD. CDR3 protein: CATSDTGGRVYEQFF. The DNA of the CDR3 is TGTGCCACCAGTGATACTGGCGGGAGGGTATATGAGCAGTTCTTC.

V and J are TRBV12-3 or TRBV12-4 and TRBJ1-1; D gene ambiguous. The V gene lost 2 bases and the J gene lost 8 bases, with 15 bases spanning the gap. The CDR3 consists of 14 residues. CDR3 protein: CASSLSEGNLEAFF. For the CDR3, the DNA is TGTGCCAGCAGTTTAAGCGAGGGTAATTTAGAAGCTTTCTTT.

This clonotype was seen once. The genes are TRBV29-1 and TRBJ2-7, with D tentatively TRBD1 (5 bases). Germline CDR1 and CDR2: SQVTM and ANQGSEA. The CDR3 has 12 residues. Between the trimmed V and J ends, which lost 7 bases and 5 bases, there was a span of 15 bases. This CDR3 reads CSAAQGANEQYF. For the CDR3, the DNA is TGCAGCGCCGCCCAAGGGGCCAACGAGCAGTACTTC.

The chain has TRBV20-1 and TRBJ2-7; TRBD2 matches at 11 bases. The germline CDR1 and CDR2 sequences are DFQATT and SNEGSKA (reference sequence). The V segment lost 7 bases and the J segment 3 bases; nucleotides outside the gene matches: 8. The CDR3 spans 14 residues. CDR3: CSGRNGLAGYEQYF. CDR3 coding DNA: TGCAGTGGAAGGAACGGACTAGCGGGCTACGAGCAGTACTTC.

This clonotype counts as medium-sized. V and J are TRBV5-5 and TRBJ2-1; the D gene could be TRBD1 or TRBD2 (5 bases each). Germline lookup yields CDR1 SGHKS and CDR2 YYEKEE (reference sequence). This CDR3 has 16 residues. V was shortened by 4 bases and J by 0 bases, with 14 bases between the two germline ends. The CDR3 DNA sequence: TGTGCCAGCAGCGAAGGGGCGGACTTCTCCTACAATGAGCAGTTCTTC. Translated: CASSEGADFSYNEQFF.

The CDR3 DNA is TGCGCCAGCAGCTTGGCGGGGAAGGGCGAAAAACTGTTTTTT. As protein: CASSLAGKGEKLFF. V gene TRBV5-1 combines with J gene TRBJ1-4, with D unresolved. The germline V gene has CDR1 SGHRS and CDR2 YFSETQ. Deletions cut 0 bases from V and 8 bases from J, with 11 bases between. The CDR3 consists of 14 residues.

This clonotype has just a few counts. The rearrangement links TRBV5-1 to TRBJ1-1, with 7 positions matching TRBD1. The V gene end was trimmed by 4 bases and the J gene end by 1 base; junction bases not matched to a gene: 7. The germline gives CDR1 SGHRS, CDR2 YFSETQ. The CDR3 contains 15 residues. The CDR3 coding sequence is TGCGCCAGCAGCCCCACAGGGGTGAGGAACACTGAAGCTTTCTTT. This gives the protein CASSPTGVRNTEAFF.

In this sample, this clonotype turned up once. The CDR3 nucleotides read TGTGCCAGCTCACCAAACCAGGGGACCTACAATGAGCAGTTCTTC. Translating it yields CASSPNQGTYNEQFF. This chain joins TRBV18 and TRBJ2-1; maybe TRBD1 (6 bases). V lost 2 bases to trimming and J lost 2 bases, with 10 bases between them. The CDR3 is made up of 15 amino acids. Germline-derived CDR1 and CDR2 are KGHSH and LQKENI.

CDR3 coding DNA: TGTGCCAGCATATCTCTGGGAAGTTACGAGCAGTACTTC. Its protein product is CASISLGSYEQYF. This chain uses TRBV28 with TRBJ2-7; D ambiguous. V was trimmed by 7 bases and J by 4 bases, leaving 14 bases between them. This CDR3 contains 13 residues. The germline V gene has CDR1 MDHEN and CDR2 SYDVKM.

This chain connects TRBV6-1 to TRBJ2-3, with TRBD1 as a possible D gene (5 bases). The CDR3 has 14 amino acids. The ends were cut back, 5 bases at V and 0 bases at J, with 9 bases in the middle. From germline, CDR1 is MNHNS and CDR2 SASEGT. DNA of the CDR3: TGTGCCAGCAGTCTGGACAAGAGCACAGATACGCAGTATTTT. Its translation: CASSLDKSTDTQYF.

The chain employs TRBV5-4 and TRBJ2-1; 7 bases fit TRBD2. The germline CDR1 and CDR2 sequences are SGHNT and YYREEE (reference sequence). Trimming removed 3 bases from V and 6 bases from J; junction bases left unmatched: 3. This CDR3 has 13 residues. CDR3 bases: TGTGCCAGCAGCTGGGACTATTCCAATGAGCAGTTCTTC. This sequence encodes CASSWDYSNEQFF.

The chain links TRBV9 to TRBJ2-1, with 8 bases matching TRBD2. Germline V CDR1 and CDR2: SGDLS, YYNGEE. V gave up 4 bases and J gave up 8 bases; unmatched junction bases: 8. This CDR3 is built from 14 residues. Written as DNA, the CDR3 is TGTGCCAGCAGCCGCCGGGGGGGAGGGGATGAGCAGTTCTTC. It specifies CASSRRGGGDEQFF.

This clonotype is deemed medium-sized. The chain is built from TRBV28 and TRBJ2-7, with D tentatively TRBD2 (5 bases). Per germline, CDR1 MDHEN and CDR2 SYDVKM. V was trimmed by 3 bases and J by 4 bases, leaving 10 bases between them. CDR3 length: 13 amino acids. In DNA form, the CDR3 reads TGTGCCAGCAGTTTGGCCGGCGGGTACGAGCAGTACTTC. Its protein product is CASSLAGGYEQYF.

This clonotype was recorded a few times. The CDR3 sequence is CASWTGRSGTDTQYF. In DNA, the CDR3 is TGTGCCAGTTGGACAGGGAGATCGGGCACAGATACGCAGTATTTT. J is TRBJ2-3 and V is TRBV7-9, with 8 bases lining up with TRBD1. Germline V gene lookup returns CDR1 SEHNR and CDR2 FQNEAQ (reference sequence). V shed 9 bases, J shed 1 base, and the junction held 9 bases outside the gene matches. The CDR3 is made up of 15 amino acids.

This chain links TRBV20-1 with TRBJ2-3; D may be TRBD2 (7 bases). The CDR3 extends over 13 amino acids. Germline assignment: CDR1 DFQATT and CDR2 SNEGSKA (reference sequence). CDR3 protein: CKGGASSTDTQYF. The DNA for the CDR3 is TGCAAAGGGGGGGCTTCTAGCACAGATACGCAGTATTTT.

The CDR3 coding sequence is TGTGCCAGCAGAACAGCCGGGACAGGGTTCTACTTC. Residues: CASRTAGTGFYF. This chain links TRBV6-1 with TRBJ2-5; 9 bases match TRBD1. The CDR3 is made up of 12 amino acids. With 6 bases clipped from V and 14 bases from J, the junction kept 10 bases outside the gene matches. The germline CDR1 and CDR2 sequences are MNHNS and SASEGT.

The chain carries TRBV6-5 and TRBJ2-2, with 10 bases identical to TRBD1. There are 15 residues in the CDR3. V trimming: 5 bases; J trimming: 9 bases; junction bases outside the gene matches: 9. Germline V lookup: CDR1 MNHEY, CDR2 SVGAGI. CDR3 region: CASSAETGGSRELFF. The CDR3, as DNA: TGTGCCAGCAGTGCCGAGACAGGGGGCTCGAGGGAGCTGTTTTTT.

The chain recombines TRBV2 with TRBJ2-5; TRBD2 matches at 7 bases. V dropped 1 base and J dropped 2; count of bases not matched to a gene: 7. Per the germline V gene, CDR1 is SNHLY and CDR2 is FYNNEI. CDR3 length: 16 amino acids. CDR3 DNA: TGTGCCAGCAGTGAAGTCTTCTCTAGCGGACAAGAGACCCAGTACTTC. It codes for CASSEVFSSGQETQYF. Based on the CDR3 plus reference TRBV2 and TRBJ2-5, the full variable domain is EPEVTQTPSHQVTQMGQEVILRCVPISNHLYFYWYRQILGQKVEFLVSFYNNEISEKSEIFDDQFSVERPDGSNFTLKIRSTKLEDSAMYFCASSEVFSSGQETQYFGPGTRLLVL.